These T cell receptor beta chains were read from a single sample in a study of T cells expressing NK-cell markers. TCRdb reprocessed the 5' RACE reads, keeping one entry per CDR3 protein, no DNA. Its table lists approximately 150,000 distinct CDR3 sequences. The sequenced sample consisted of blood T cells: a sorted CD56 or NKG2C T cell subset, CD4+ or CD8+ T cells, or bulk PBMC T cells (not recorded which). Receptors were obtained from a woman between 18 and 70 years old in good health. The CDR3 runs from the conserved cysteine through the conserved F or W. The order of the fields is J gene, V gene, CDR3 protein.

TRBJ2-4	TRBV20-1	CSAPPGLAKNIQYF
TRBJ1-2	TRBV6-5	CASSYWGDRQAGGYTF
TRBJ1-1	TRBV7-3	CASSYTGVSLTEAFF
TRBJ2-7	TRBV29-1	CSDTTTGTDLYEQYF
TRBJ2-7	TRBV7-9	CASSLVAGVYEQYF
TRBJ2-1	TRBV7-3	CASSRMGGRNNEQFF
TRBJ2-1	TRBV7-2	CASSLAGEQFF
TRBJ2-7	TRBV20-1	CSAANRGWTYEQYF
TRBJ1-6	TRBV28	CASSQKIRQTLANYNSPLHF
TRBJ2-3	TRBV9	CATAGGTTDTQYF
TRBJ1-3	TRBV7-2	CASRTTVSGNTIYF
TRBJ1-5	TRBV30	CAWSEQRGPQHF
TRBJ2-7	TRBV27	CASSLSDFVGEQYF
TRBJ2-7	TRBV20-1	CSARGLAGAREQYF
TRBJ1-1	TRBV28	CASSYRGRAFF
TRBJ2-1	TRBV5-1	CASSLEGSGLGSYNEQFF
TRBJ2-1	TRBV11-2	CASSKWTSGNEQFF
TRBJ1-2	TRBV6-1	CASTRGGGGSPIGYTF
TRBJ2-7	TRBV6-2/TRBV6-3	CASSSSTGTYEQYF
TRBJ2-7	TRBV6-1	CASSEAYGGEQYF
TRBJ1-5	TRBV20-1	CSAQGEPRTRNQPQHF
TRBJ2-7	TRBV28	CASHTTGGTYEQYF
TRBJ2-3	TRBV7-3	CASSPGQGITDTQYF
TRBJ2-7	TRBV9	CASSVARGAGFYEQYF
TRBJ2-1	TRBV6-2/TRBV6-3	CASSSLYEQFF
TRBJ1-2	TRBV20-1	CTVDNNYGYTF
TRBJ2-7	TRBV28	CASRTTGQVVLEQYF
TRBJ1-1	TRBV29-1	CSATGGAGTEAFF
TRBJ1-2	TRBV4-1	CASSPRTGFNYGYTF
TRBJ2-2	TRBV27	CASRRNTGELFF
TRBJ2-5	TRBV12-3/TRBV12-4	CASSPQLARVTQYF
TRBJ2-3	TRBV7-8	CASGFGIGTDTQYF
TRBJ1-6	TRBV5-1	CASSLGTGGIAYNSPLHF
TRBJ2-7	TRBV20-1	CSARDHLAGAYEQYF
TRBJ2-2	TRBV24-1	CATSESSGTNTGELFF
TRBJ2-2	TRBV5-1	CASSPGTIAGELFF
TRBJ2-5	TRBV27	CASSGQWGETQYF
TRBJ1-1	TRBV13	CASSLDGAATEAFF
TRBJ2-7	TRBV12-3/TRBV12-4	CASIRTSGPSEQYF
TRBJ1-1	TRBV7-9	CASSPRPGGSGNTEAFF
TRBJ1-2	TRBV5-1	CASSLQGSNGYTF
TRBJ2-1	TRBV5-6	CASSRLTGTPIYNEQFF
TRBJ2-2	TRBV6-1	CASRPGTNTGELFF
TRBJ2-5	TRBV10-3	CASNQDQETQYF
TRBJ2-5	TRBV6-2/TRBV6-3	CASRATGQETQYF
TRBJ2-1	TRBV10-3	CAISEYGSKNEQFF
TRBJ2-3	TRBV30	CAWSVKGRGGTDTQYF
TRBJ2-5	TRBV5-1	CASMLEGAGETQYF
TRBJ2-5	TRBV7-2	CASSPRDRQETQYF
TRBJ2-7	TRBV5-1	CASSPRQSSSYEQYF
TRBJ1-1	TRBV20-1	CSAFLGSVNTEAFF
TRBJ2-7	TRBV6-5	CAGQGIPYEQYF
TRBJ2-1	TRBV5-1	CASTVQGTYNEQFF
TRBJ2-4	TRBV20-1	CSAVYPGIDIQYF